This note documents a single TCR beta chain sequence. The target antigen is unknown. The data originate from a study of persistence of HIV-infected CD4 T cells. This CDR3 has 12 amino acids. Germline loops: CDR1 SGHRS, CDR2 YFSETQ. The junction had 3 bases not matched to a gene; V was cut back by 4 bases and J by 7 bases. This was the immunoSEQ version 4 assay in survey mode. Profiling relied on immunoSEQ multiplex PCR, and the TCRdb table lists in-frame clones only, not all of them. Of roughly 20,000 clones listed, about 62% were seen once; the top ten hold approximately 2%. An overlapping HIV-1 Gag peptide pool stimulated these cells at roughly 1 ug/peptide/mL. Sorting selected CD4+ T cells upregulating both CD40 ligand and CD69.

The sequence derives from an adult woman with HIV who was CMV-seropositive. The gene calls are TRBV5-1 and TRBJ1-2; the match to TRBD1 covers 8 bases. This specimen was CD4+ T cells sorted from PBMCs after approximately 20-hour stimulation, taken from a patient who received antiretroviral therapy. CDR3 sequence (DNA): TGCGCCAGCAGCCTGGACAGGGTTGGCTACACCTTC. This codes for CASSLDRVGYTF.